This entry concerns a single TCR beta chain. This clone came up once. Its antigen remains undetermined. No base qualities exist here, and no much larger clone lies one base off it. Library creation used the immunoSEQ multiplex PCR assay. Each sample had roughly 100,000 TCR templates assayed by the deep sequencing platform. Genomic DNA extracted from sorted T cells was the material used for TCRbeta CDR3 sequencing. The paper's processing steps were these. The R programming language was used for the clonal analysis of the TCRbeta CDR3 data. Unstimulated samples were compared with post-reaction CFSE-low samples to define alloreactive CD4+ and CD8+ clones. Regulatory or non-regulatory origin of alloreactive CD4+ clones was assigned by matching sequences to the sorted unstimulated Treg and non-Treg repertoires. TCRdb carries this immuneACCESS record with in-frame sequences only. Its versions omit some clonotypes, under half of them owing to an unresolved V gene in the studies checked, with the rest unexplained. Clone size and the V and J calls come from that table; the DNA yielded D and trimming. The table for this sample lists tens of thousands of clones; more than 75% of them were counted only once. The ten largest clonotypes hold 0.3% to 0.35% of the sample.

This sample is drawn from a study of siplizumab effects on memory and regulatory T cells (dated by TCRdb to about 2019). For the wider study: The effect of the anti-CD2 antibody siplizumab on alloreactive T-cell subsets was examined in allogeneic mixed lymphocyte reactions constructed from human PBMCs.

Additional sequencing covered unstimulated subsets from three donor pairs, namely CD8+ effector memory, CD4+ naive, CD8+ TEMRA, CD4+ memory and CD8+ naive. Sorted unstimulated T cells, along with proliferating T cells recovered from mixed lymphocyte reactions, underwent TCRbeta CDR3 sequencing. Fresh whole blood from about ten HLA-typed healthy donors served as the source for isolating PBMCs. Trimming accounts for 6 bases at V and 6 bases at J, while the number of junction bases matched to no gene is 11. The germline V gene (reference sequence) provides CDR1 LNHDA and CDR2 SQIVND. Taken from cysteine to phenylalanine, the CDR3 has 15 residues. The sequence is cut down to CDR3 DNA, 45 bases in frame from base 1. Study-level results and caveats: Compared with memory T cells, unstimulated naive T cells appeared more diverse, and naive cells seemed to make a substantial contribution to the alloresponse. A naive or memory phenotype could not be assigned to roughly 75-96% of proliferating CD4+ or CD8+ clones. No functional confirmation was obtained for the suppressive function of proliferating Tregs from siplizumab cultures. Of the alloreactive CD4+ clones that could be mapped, the Treg-derived share averaged about 70% with siplizumab compared with approximately 30% in control reactions. Siplizumab significantly reduced the cumulative frequency of alloreactive sequences traceable to unstimulated CD4+ memory T cells. Sequences below about 10^-5 frequency were poorly captured, so only a minor fraction of alloreactive clones could be mapped to unstimulated subsets.

Material: naive CD8+ T cells sorted from blood. Taken with the paper, the label for cell subset or site translates to: unstimulated naive T cells. The rearrangement joined TRBV19 to TRBJ2-3; 8 central nucleotides agree with TRBD1. This receptor was identified in a human donor in good health. DNA sequence: TGTGCCAGTAGCTCGGACAGGGATAATAGTGATACGCAGTATTTT. It codes for CASSSDRDNSDTQYF.